This T cell receptor beta chain stems from a study of T-cell reconstitution after alpha-beta-depleted transplantation in children. Germline loops: CDR1 MNHEY, CDR2 SMNVEV (reference sequence). The CDR3 runs 14 residues. V was shortened by 2 bases and J by 5 bases, with 12 bases between the two germline ends. This sample's TCRbeta library carried unique molecular identifier barcodes. TCRdb itself ran the PCR reads through MiXCR, one entry per CDR3 protein. The sample consists of 360,000 or so distinct CDR3 sequences, over 20% of them appearing once. Sequenced here: PBMCs from the stem cell graft donor, sampled from the stem cell graft. The clonotype originates from a human donor who donated a stem cell graft to a child with acute myeloid leukemia. This chain joins TRBV27 and TRBJ1-2, with D maybe TRBD1 (6 bases). CDR3 coding DNA: TGTGCCAGCAGTTTAGGGAGCAGGGGATATGGCTACACCTTC. The encoded protein is CASSLGSRGYGYTF.